In this sample, the clone carrying this TCR beta chain turned up a few times. No antigen is known for it. The entry originates in a study of blood T cells in healthy people across ages. Through a sample-barcoded 5' primer and a J-beta primer mix, a second PCR was run for 7 to 11 cycles. TCRdb recomputed calls from the 5' RACE reads with MiXCR, one row per CDR3 protein. Of more than 550,000 distinct CDR3 sequences detected, about 20% appear once; the ten largest clones hold around a fifth. Points from the study as a whole: Diversity of TCR beta per million T cells declined in a roughly linear way with age.

Germline CDR1 and CDR2: SGHDT and YYEEEE. This CDR3 region has 15 residues. This TCR derives from a man between 65 and 85 years old in good health. The sequencing input was blood. This sequence joins TRBV5-6 and TRBJ2-5; D is perhaps TRBD1 (5 bases). The tail of the sequence fits TRBJ2-7 better, so the J call may be wrong. The CDR3 DNA reads TGTGCCAGCAGCCCAGGACACCCTTCAACCTACGAGCAGTACTTC. Translating gives CASSPGHPSTYEQYF.